This T cell receptor (beta chain) was sequenced during a study of shared clonotypes between healthy human individuals. In germline, CDR1 is SGHTA, CDR2 FQGNSA. The CDR3 has 18 amino acids. V trimming: 3 bases; J trimming: 1 base; junction bases outside the gene matches: 4. The repertoire was sequenced with immunoSEQ multiplex PCR; TCRdb's copy has only in-frame clones and lacks some. The sample contains approximately 640,000 clones, about two thirds of which appear only once. This TCR came from a woman aged 25 to 39 in good health. The chain combines TRBV7-2 with TRBJ2-2; the match to TRBD2 covers 14 bases. Material: memory CD4+ T cells sorted from blood. Regarding subset: CD45RA-negative fraction. CDR3 DNA sequence: TGTGCCAGCAGCTTCGGACTAGCGGGAGGAAGGAACACCGGGGAGCTGTTTTTT. It is translated as CASSFGLAGGRNTGELFF.